These 10 T cell receptor beta chains were sequenced from one sample in a study of neurological immune-mediated disorders. TCRdb passed the 5' RACE reads through MiXCR, listing each CDR3 protein once. Found here are around 40,000 distinct CDR3 sequences, 7% to 8.5% of them singletons; the top ten hold about 6%. Sequenced: CD4+ T cells from blood. The receptor source for this set is a man aged 45-65 years in good health.

This clonotype was recorded many times. The chain links TRBV20-1 to TRBJ2-3, with 11 bases identical to TRBD2. The ends lost 6 bases at V and 3 bases at J; junction bases unmatched: 8. This CDR3 has 15 residues. Germline V gene data show CDR1 as DFQATT and CDR2 as SNEGSKA (reference sequence). The CDR3 loop reads CSASAGTSGTDTQYF. The CDR3 bases are TGCAGTGCATCCGCCGGGACTAGCGGAACAGATACGCAGTATTTT.

There are a few counts of this clonotype. V is TRBV7-7 and J is TRBJ2-3, with D possibly being TRBD1 or TRBD2 (5 bases each). The germline V gene has CDR1 SSHAT and CDR2 FNYEAQ (reference sequence). Trimming cost V 5 bases and J 8 bases, with 20 bases left between them. The CDR3 length is 15 residues. The CDR3 sequence: CASSPLAGAVGTQYF. DNA for the CDR3: TGTGCCAGCAGCCCCCTGGCCGGGGCCGTAGGTACGCAGTATTTT.

This clonotype came up many times. This chain links TRBV12-3 or TRBV12-4 with TRBJ2-2; the D is unclear. Trimming stripped 1 base from V and 5 bases from J, with 2 bases between. The CDR3 is made up of 12 amino acids. This chain's CDR3 is CASSLGTGELFF. CDR3 coding DNA: TGTGCCAGCAGTTTAGGGACCGGGGAGCTGTTTTTT.

This clonotype was recorded many times. This chain joins TRBV12-3 or TRBV12-4 and TRBJ2-1; D is possibly TRBD1 or TRBD2 (5 bases each). Deletions cut 5 bases from V and 6 bases from J, with 11 bases between. CDR3 length equals 13 residues. CDR3 DNA: TGTGCCAGCAGTCCCAGGGCGGGCAATGAGCAGTTCTTC. Encoded protein: CASSPRAGNEQFF.

This clonotype has at least ten counts. The V gene is TRBV5-1, the J gene TRBJ1-2; D uncertain. The ends were cut back, 2 bases at V and 6 bases at J, with 8 bases in the middle. This CDR3 is built from 12 residues. The germline CDR1 and CDR2 sequences are SGHRS and YFSETQ. This CDR3 is CASSLTEDGYTF. The CDR3 DNA follows: TGCGCCAGCAGCTTAACAGAGGATGGCTACACCTTC.

This clonotype was counted at least ten times. This chain joins TRBV7-2 and TRBJ1-6; D remains ambiguous. Germline V gene lookup returns CDR1 SGHTA and CDR2 FQGNSA. CDR3 length: 14 residues. V gave up 0 bases and J gave up 7 bases, with 7 bases separating them. Here the CDR3 reads CASSLANRNSPLHF. The CDR3, as DNA: TGTGCCAGCAGCTTAGCCAATAGAAATTCACCCCTCCACTTT.

This clonotype was detected ten times or more. The chain carries TRBV5-1 and TRBJ2-1; D is undetermined. CDR3 length equals 13 residues. CDR1 SGHRS and CDR2 YFSETQ come from the germline V gene. V was trimmed by 6 bases and J by 4 bases, leaving 11 bases between them. CDR3 DNA sequence: TGCGCCAGCAAGGAGCCAGTATACAATGAGCAGTTCTTC. Protein: CASKEPVYNEQFF.

Many counts were recorded for this clonotype. The chain employs TRBV20-1 and TRBJ1-6; 7 bases agree with TRBD1. In germline, CDR1 is DFQATT, CDR2 SNEGSKA (reference sequence). This CDR3 has 15 residues. V trimming: 3 bases; J trimming: 7 bases; junction bases outside the gene matches: 9. Here the CDR3 reads CSARTGPLINSPLHF. The CDR3 DNA sequence: TGCAGTGCTAGGACAGGGCCCTTAATCAATTCACCCCTCCACTTT.

This clonotype occurred many times. The rearrangement joins TRBV20-1 to TRBJ2-5; D unclear. This CDR3 has 14 residues. CDR1 DFQATT and CDR2 SNEGSKA come from the germline V gene (reference sequence). Trimming pared 0 bases from V and 1 base from J, leaving 9 bases between. The CDR3 region has the DNA TGCAGTGCTAGAGATCGCGCTATCCAAGAGACCCAGTACTTC. It translates to CSARDRAIQETQYF.

This clonotype was recorded many times. The chain uses TRBV28 and TRBJ2-5; 7 nucleotides agree with TRBD1. After removal of 5 bases from V and 0 bases from J, the junction contained 9 bases not matched to a gene. This CDR3 region has 16 residues. The germline gives CDR1 MDHEN, CDR2 SYDVKM. CDR3 amino acids: CASSRGGQPNQETQYF. CDR3 bases: TGTGCCAGCAGTAGAGGGGGACAGCCGAACCAAGAGACCCAGTACTTC.